What follows are 14 T cell receptor beta chains derived from one specimen sequenced in a study of cytomegalovirus exposure and HLA in healthy donors. PCR involved 60 Vbeta and 13 Jbeta primers. Using immunoSEQ multiplex PCR, the repertoire was profiled, and TCRdb retains in-frame clones only, with some absent. Seen here are around 140,000 clones, approximately 80% observed once, and the top ten hold roughly 1.5%. The specimen was PBMCs. The receptor source for this set is a female donor in good health and CMV-seronegative.

The V gene is TRBV6-1, the J gene TRBJ2-7; D is possibly TRBD1 (6 bases). V dropped 3 bases and J dropped 7 bases, with 10 bases sitting between them. Germline V gene data show CDR1 as MNHNS and CDR2 as SASEGT. The CDR3 is 12 amino acids. The CDR3 coding sequence is TGTGCCAGCAGTGACGACAGGATAGAGCAGTACTTC. It translates to CASSDDRIEQYF.

The chain employs TRBV15 and TRBJ2-5; the D is unclear. Germline V gives CDR1 LNHNV, CDR2 YYDKDF (reference sequence). The CDR3 runs 13 residues. The ends were cut back, 5 bases at V and 0 bases at J, with 7 bases in the middle. The CDR3 nucleotides read TGTGCCACCAGCGCGGTGTACCAAGAGACCCAGTACTTC. It translates to CATSAVYQETQYF.

The gene calls are TRBV7-3 and TRBJ2-3; 12 bases match TRBD2. With 6 bases clipped from V and 4 bases from J, the junction kept 8 bases outside the gene matches. Germline V gene data show CDR1 as SGHTA and CDR2 as FQGTGA. This CDR3 comprises 16 residues. The CDR3 region has the DNA TGTGCCAGCAGTCGTACTAGCGGGAGGAGGTCAGATACGCAGTATTTT. This codes for CASSRTSGRRSDTQYF.

The chain carries TRBV6-4 and TRBJ1-5; tentative D call: TRBD1 (5 bases). In germline, CDR1 is MRHNA, CDR2 SNTAGT. V lost 0 bases to trimming and J lost 2 bases, with 5 bases between them. CDR3 length equals 14 residues. For the CDR3, the DNA is TGTGCCAGCAGTGACTCAGGGGGCAATCAGCCCCAGCATTTT. It yields the protein CASSDSGGNQPQHF.

This chain joins TRBV19 and TRBJ1-2; D is perhaps TRBD1 (6 bases). The CDR3 runs to 14 residues. CDR1 and CDR2 (germline): LNHDA, SQIVND (reference sequence). Trimming stripped 6 bases from V and 3 bases from J, with 14 bases between. The CDR3 spells CASSFTGRDYGYTF. As DNA, the CDR3 is TGTGCCAGTAGCTTTACAGGGCGGGACTATGGCTACACCTTC.

The CDR3 sequence: CASSLWGISSTDTQYF. The CDR3 coding sequence is TGTGCCAGCAGTTTATGGGGCATTTCTAGCACAGATACGCAGTATTTT. This rearrangement joins TRBV28 to TRBJ2-3, with D hard to call. V lost 0 bases, J lost 0 bases, and 10 bases lay in between. This CDR3 is built from 16 residues. CDR1 and CDR2 (germline): MDHEN, SYDVKM.

The chain combines TRBV11-2 with TRBJ2-1, with D possibly being TRBD2 (6 bases). Germline V gene sequence: CDR1 SGHAT, CDR2 FQNNGV. The V end lost 5 bases, the J end lost 12 bases, and 17 bases lay between the germline ends. This CDR3 is built from 13 residues. The CDR3 protein is CASSRDSRRGQFF. CDR3 bases: TGTGCCAGCAGCCGGGACTCCCGGAGGGGGCAGTTCTTC.

Comment on this clone: At one of its ends the junction is not consistent with the germline gene, which may arise from a read error. The V gene is TRBV7-2, the J gene TRBJ2-7, with TRBD2 matching 10 bases. Germline V gene data show CDR1 as SGHTA and CDR2 as FQGNSA. The CDR3 totals 14 residues. CDR3 protein: CASGLAGGSYEQYF. The CDR3, as DNA: TGTGCCAGCGGCTTAGCGGGAGGCTCCTACGAGCAGTACTTC.

CDR3 protein: CAISDKGDRAYEQYF. CDR3 bases: TGTGCCATCAGTGATAAAGGGGACAGGGCCTACGAGCAGTACTTC. The V gene is TRBV10-3, the J gene TRBJ2-7, with 9 bases that match TRBD1. This CDR3 comprises 15 residues. In germline, CDR1 is ENHRY, CDR2 SYGVKD. The trim removed 3 bases at V and 2 bases at J, leaving 5 bases unmatched.

In DNA, the CDR3 is TGTGCCAGCAGCTTAGTCCCCTCCTCGGGAGGGGACCTTGGAGGGGGGCAGTATTTT. Amino acids: CASSLVPSSGGDLGGGQYF. The rearrangement joins TRBV11-2 to TRBJ2-3; 8 positions agree with TRBD2. The germline gives CDR1 SGHAT, CDR2 FQNNGV. The CDR3 sequence is 19 residues long. The V segment lost 1 base and the J segment 11 bases; nucleotides outside the gene matches: 23.

The genes are TRBV15 and TRBJ2-2; 7 nucleotides match TRBD2. With V trimmed by 5 bases and J by 4 bases, 1 base remained unmatched. Germline CDR1 and CDR2: LNHNV and YYDKDF (reference sequence). This CDR3 has 13 residues. The chain's CDR3 is CATSLAATGELFF. The CDR3 DNA follows: TGTGCCACCAGCCTAGCGGCCACCGGGGAGCTGTTTTTT.

The chain employs TRBV19 and TRBJ2-7, with 7 bases identical to TRBD1. The CDR3 length is 15 residues. Germline loops: CDR1 LNHDA, CDR2 SQIVND (reference sequence). V was clipped by 5 bases and J by 5 bases; unmatched bases: 12. The chain's CDR3 is CASSPRQGGKNEQYF. As DNA, the CDR3 is TGTGCCAGTAGTCCCCGACAGGGTGGAAAAAACGAGCAGTACTTC.

This clone was counted a few times. This chain uses TRBV5-4 with TRBJ2-2, with D possibly being TRBD1 (5 bases). The germline V and J ends were trimmed by 4 bases and 2 bases, with 15 bases remaining between them. The CDR3 loop spans 16 amino acids. In germline, CDR1 is SGHNT, CDR2 YYREEE (reference sequence). The chain's CDR3 is CASSRAGRANTGELFF. The CDR3 nucleotides read TGTGCCAGCAGCCGGGCCGGCAGGGCCAACACCGGGGAGCTGTTTTTT. The full variable domain, completed using reference TRBV5-4 and TRBJ2-2, is ETGVTQSPTHLIKTRGQQVTLRCSSQSGHNTVSWYQQALGQGPQFIFQYYREEENGRGNFPPRFSGLQFPNYSSELNVNALELDDSALYLCASSRAGRANTGELFFGEGSRLTVL.

The sample holds a few counts of this clone. The chain combines TRBV6-6 with TRBJ2-7, with 8 bases matching TRBD2. Germline V gene lookup returns CDR1 MNHNY and CDR2 SVGAGI (reference sequence). V gave up 7 bases and J gave up 5 bases; unmatched junction bases: 10. CDR3 size: 14 residues. Written as DNA, the CDR3 is TGTGCCAGCACCCTATTGCGGGAGGCCAACGAGCAGTACTTC. Translating it yields CASTLLREANEQYF.